Shown below are 32 T cell receptor beta chains from a single sample sequenced in a study of Ad26.COV2.S vaccination and SARS-CoV-2 variants. Treatment of the sample: about 20 received Ad26.COV2.S at low or high dose, single or two shots; 5 received placebo; per-sample allocation not given. Samples came from day 63 after the first vaccine or placebo injection. Sequencing used immunoSEQ multiplex PCR; TCRdb keeps in-frame clones, though not all of them. This table holds approximately 350,000 clones, around 86% found once. Here the sequenced sample was peripheral blood, taken in a trial of Ad26.COV2.S vaccine versus placebo. These receptors originate from a person aged 18-65 years who received the Ad26.COV2.S COVID-19 vaccine or a placebo.

This chain links TRBV19 with TRBJ2-1; perhaps TRBD1 as D (5 bases). V lost 5 bases and J lost 4, with 12 bases in between. This CDR3 has 14 amino acids. The germline V gene has CDR1 LNHDA and CDR2 SQIVND (reference sequence). The CDR3 loop reads CASSYRSGYNEQFF. In DNA form, the CDR3 reads TGTGCCAGTAGTTACAGGTCAGGTTACAATGAGCAGTTCTTC.

The chain couples TRBV5-1 to TRBJ2-7, with D possibly matching TRBD2 (6 bases). V was shortened by 3 bases and J by 2 bases, with 9 bases between the two germline ends. The CDR3 is 13 amino acids. Germline loops: CDR1 SGHRS, CDR2 YFSETQ. The CDR3 sequence is CASSSGGAYEQYF. The CDR3 DNA is TGCGCCAGCAGCTCCGGGGGAGCCTACGAGCAGTACTTC. Supplemented by reference TRBV5-1 and TRBJ2-7, the full variable domain reads KAGVTQTPRYLIKTRGQQVTLSCSPISGHRSVSWYQQTPGQGLQFLFEYFSETQRNKGNFPGRFSGRQFSNSRSEMNVSTLELGDSALYLCASSSGGAYEQYFGPGTRLTVT.

V and J are TRBV5-1 and TRBJ1-5; 9 bases align to TRBD1. V shed 4 bases, J shed 7 bases, and the junction held 12 bases outside the gene matches. The CDR3 length is 16 residues. Germline V CDR1 and CDR2: SGHRS, YFSETQ. The CDR3 sequence: CASSPVGQGQGQPQHF. Written as DNA, the CDR3 is TGCGCCAGCAGCCCCGTTGGACAGGGGCAGGGACAGCCCCAGCATTTT. Combining the CDR3 with reference TRBV5-1 and TRBJ1-5 gives the whole variable domain KAGVTQTPRYLIKTRGQQVTLSCSPISGHRSVSWYQQTPGQGLQFLFEYFSETQRNKGNFPGRFSGRQFSNSRSEMNVSTLELGDSALYLCASSPVGQGQGQPQHFGDGTRLSIL.

The chain joins TRBV7-2 to TRBJ2-3, with D perhaps matching TRBD2 (5 bases). The CDR3 sequence is 15 residues long. The ends were cut back, 7 bases at V and 3 bases at J, with 17 bases in the middle. Germline loops: CDR1 SGHTA, CDR2 FQGNSA. CDR3 nucleotide sequence: TGTGCCAGCACCGGAAGGAGAATAGCGACAGATACGCAGTATTTT. This sequence encodes CASTGRRIATDTQYF.

V is TRBV12-5 and J is TRBJ1-1, with TRBD1 matching over 8 bases. Germline CDR1 LGHNT, CDR2 FRNRAP. This CDR3 is built from 15 residues. Germline trimming cut 0 bases from V and 5 bases from J; bases unmatched to any gene: 5. The CDR3 DNA is TGTGCTAGTGGTTTGGTAAGGACAGGGAGGACTGAAGCTTTCTTT. Translating it yields CASGLVRTGRTEAFF.

The J gene is TRBJ2-4, the V gene TRBV25-1; 7 nucleotides line up with TRBD2. The CDR3 extends over 15 amino acids. The V and J ends lost 3 bases and 8 bases, in that order; junction bases with no gene match: 10. Germline loops: CDR1 MGHDK, CDR2 SYGVNS. CDR3 sequence: CASSDPLTGGYIQYF. CDR3 coding DNA: TGTGCCAGCAGTGACCCCCTAACGGGGGGTTACATTCAGTACTTC.

The genes are TRBV27 and TRBJ2-7; 8 nucleotides agree with TRBD1. From germline, CDR1 is MNHEY and CDR2 SMNVEV (reference sequence). The CDR3 sequence is 14 residues long. Trimming at V came to 6 bases and at J to 0 bases, leaving 4 bases not matched to a gene. This CDR3 is CASRKQGVSYEQYF. The DNA of the CDR3 is TGTGCCAGCAGGAAACAGGGGGTCTCCTACGAGCAGTACTTC.

The chain carries TRBV10-2 and TRBJ1-4; 9 nucleotides agree with TRBD1. The CDR3 length is 17 residues. Per germline, CDR1 WSHSY and CDR2 SAAADI. V shed 7 bases and J 5 bases; nucleotides not matched to a gene: 14. CDR3 in amino acids: CASTLEGRTGENEKLFF. The CDR3 coding sequence is TGCGCCAGCACCCTGGAGGGCAGGACAGGGGAAAATGAAAAACTGTTTTTT.

The chain carries TRBV6-2 or TRBV6-3 and TRBJ2-2; 9 bases match TRBD2. This CDR3 has 15 amino acids. The trim removed 6 bases at V and 5 bases at J, leaving 7 bases unmatched. CDR1 and CDR2 from the germline V gene are MNHEY and SVGEGT. In DNA form, the CDR3 reads TGTGCCAGCAGCCCGGCGGGGGGGCGGACCGGGGAGCTGTTTTTT. Its translation is CASSPAGGRTGELFF.

This clone appeared a few times. This chain uses TRBV12-5 with TRBJ2-2; TRBD1 matches 7 bases. Germline CDR1 is LGHNT and CDR2 is FRNRAP. This CDR3 is built from 14 residues. With 3 bases clipped from V and 7 bases from J, the junction kept 5 bases outside the gene matches. This CDR3 reads CASGFDRVNGELFF. For the CDR3, the DNA is TGTGCTAGTGGTTTCGACAGGGTGAACGGGGAGCTGTTTTTT.

The chain combines TRBV9 with TRBJ2-3; possibly TRBD2 for D (6 bases). V was pared by 4 bases and J by 2 bases, with 17 bases between. Germline V gene data show CDR1 as SGDLS and CDR2 as YYNGEE. This CDR3 comprises 16 residues. The CDR3 DNA sequence: TGTGCCAGCAGCCTCGGAGGGGACGACCTCACAGATACGCAGTATTTT. Its protein is CASSLGGDDLTDTQYF.

The chain joins TRBV30 to TRBJ1-3; the D gene is possibly TRBD1 (5 bases). The CDR3 consists of 16 residues. Per the germline V gene, CDR1 is GTSNPN and CDR2 is SVGIG (reference sequence). The V end was cut by 3 bases, the J end by 3 bases, with 18 bases between. The DNA for the CDR3 is TGTGCCTGGAGCTGGCCAGGGTCATCTGTTGGAAACACCATATATTTT. As protein: CAWSWPGSSVGNTIYF.

The gene calls are TRBV11-2 and TRBJ2-7; a weak D match, TRBD2 (5 bases). This CDR3 has 11 amino acids. CDR1 and CDR2 from the germline V gene are SGHAT and FQNNGV. V lost 4 bases, J lost 7 bases, and 8 bases lay in between. The CDR3 nucleotides read TGTGCCAGCAGCTCTTGGAGGGAGCAGTACTTC. Residues: CASSSWREQYF.

The chain uses TRBV30 and TRBJ2-7; maybe TRBD1 (6 bases). The V end was cut by 4 bases, the J end by 0 bases, with 22 bases between. CDR1 and CDR2 from the germline V gene are GTSNPN and SVGIG (reference sequence). The CDR3 has 17 residues. The DNA for the CDR3 is TGTGCCTGGAACCCGAAGGGCAGGGGCCTATCCTCCTACGAGCAGTACTTC. Residues: CAWNPKGRGLSSYEQYF.

The chain employs TRBV9 and TRBJ2-7; 8 positions match TRBD1. The CDR3 length is 13 residues. Germline-derived CDR1 and CDR2 are SGDLS and YYNGEE. J gave up 9 bases and V 0 bases, and 5 bases lay outside the gene matches. The DNA of the CDR3 is TGTGCCAGCAGCGTAGAAGGACAGGGCGGGCAGTACTTC. Its translation is CASSVEGQGGQYF.

This clone was seen only a few times. The chain joins TRBV9 to TRBJ1-2; D remains unclear. Trimming took off 6 bases at V and 5 bases at J, with 17 bases between the two ends. CDR1 SGDLS and CDR2 YYNGEE come from the germline V gene. The CDR3 is made up of 14 amino acids. The CDR3 DNA sequence: TGTGCCAGCACCCTTCTTGGGGTAGGGTATGGCTACACCTTC. This translates into CASTLLGVGYGYTF.

This clone was seen just once. The J gene is TRBJ1-4, the V gene TRBV6-1; no firm D call. Trimming removed 2 bases from V and 5 bases from J, with 12 bases in between. Germline V lookup: CDR1 MNHNS, CDR2 SASEGT. The CDR3 covers 15 residues. The CDR3 loop reads CASSESAGLNEKLFF. CDR3 DNA: TGTGCCAGCAGTGAATCAGCAGGACTGAATGAAAAACTGTTTTTT.

The J gene is TRBJ2-5, the V gene TRBV6-2 or TRBV6-3, with unresolved D. Trimming cost V 1 base and J 5 bases, with 11 bases left between them. The CDR3 is made up of 14 amino acids. The germline V gene has CDR1 MNHEY and CDR2 SVGEGT. In nucleotides, the CDR3 is TGTGCCAGCAGTTACTTTCGGGCCGGGGAGACCCAGTACTTC. Protein: CASSYFRAGETQYF.

V and J are TRBV3-1 (or the pseudogene TRBV3-2) and TRBJ2-1, with D possibly being TRBD2 (7 bases). The ends were cut back, 0 bases at V and 1 base at J, with 10 bases in the middle. The germline gives CDR1 LGHDT, CDR2 YNNKEL (reference sequence). The length of the CDR3 is 16 residues. This chain's CDR3 is CASSQDEGGSYNEQFF. The CDR3 bases are TGTGCCAGCAGCCAAGACGAGGGGGGGTCCTACAATGAGCAGTTCTTC.

The V gene is TRBV4-1, the J gene TRBJ1-2, with no clear D. The V end lost 3 bases, the J end lost 3 bases, and 20 bases lay between the germline ends. This CDR3 is built from 17 residues. The germline V gene encodes CDR1 MGHRA and CDR2 YSYEKL. The CDR3 DNA follows: TGCGCCAGCAGCCACGCCTTCGGGGAGTCTACCTACTATGGCTACACCTTC. Its translation is CASSHAFGESTYYGYTF.

The chain combines TRBV6-6 with TRBJ1-5; a possible D gene is TRBD1 (5 bases). Germline CDR1 MNHNY, CDR2 SVGAGI (reference sequence). The CDR3 totals 16 residues. V lost 0 bases and J lost 7, with 16 bases in between. The CDR3 here is CASSYSWQGGEQPQHF. In DNA form, the CDR3 reads TGTGCCAGCAGTTACTCGTGGCAGGGAGGGGAACAGCCCCAGCATTTT.

The V call is TRBV3-1 (or the pseudogene TRBV3-2), the J call TRBJ2-3; no clear D. Trimming removed 0 bases from V and 6 bases from J, with 13 bases in between. CDR1 is LGHDT, CDR2 YNNKEL, per germline (reference sequence). This CDR3 has 15 residues. The CDR3 loop reads CASSQEPLVGDTQYF. The CDR3 bases are TGTGCCAGCAGCCAAGAACCCCTGGTTGGGGATACGCAGTATTTT.

The J gene is TRBJ2-7, the V gene TRBV3-1 (or the pseudogene TRBV3-2); D is ambiguous. Germline lookup yields CDR1 LGHDT and CDR2 YNNKEL (reference sequence). The V end lost 0 bases, the J end lost 4 bases, and 1 base lay between the germline ends. The CDR3 sequence is 11 residues long. The CDR3 DNA is TGTGCCAGCAGCCAAGAATACGAGCAGTACTTC. As protein: CASSQEYEQYF.

The chain is built from TRBV7-9 and TRBJ2-4; 13 nucleotides agree with TRBD2. The trim removed 4 bases at V and 7 bases at J, leaving 4 bases unmatched. Germline assignment: CDR1 SEHNR and CDR2 FQNEAQ (reference sequence). The CDR3 totals 15 residues. The CDR3 DNA reads as TGTGCCAGCAGCTCAACTAGCGGGGGGGCGAACATTCAGTACTTC. Protein: CASSSTSGGANIQYF.

The chain links TRBV2 to TRBJ2-3; 15 nucleotides agree with TRBD2. J gave up 0 bases and V 6 bases, and 10 bases lay outside the gene matches. This CDR3 contains 19 residues. Germline CDR1 reads SNHLY; CDR2 reads FYNNEI. CDR3 coding DNA: TGTGCCAGCAGCCCCGGGGGGACTAGCGGGGGGCCTAGCACAGATACGCAGTATTTT. This codes for CASSPGGTSGGPSTDTQYF.

The CDR3 here is CASSPRAQGNEQYF. DNA for the CDR3: TGTGCCAGCTCACCACGAGCACAGGGGAACGAGCAGTACTTC. The rearrangement uses TRBV18 and TRBJ2-7; the match to TRBD1 covers 7 bases. Germline V gives CDR1 KGHSH, CDR2 LQKENI. This CDR3 is built from 14 residues. V dropped 1 base and J dropped 5; count of bases not matched to a gene: 5. Based on the CDR3 plus reference TRBV18 and TRBJ2-7, the full variable domain is NAGVMQNPRHLVRRRGQEARLRCSPMKGHSHVYWYRQLPEEGLKFMVYLQKENIIDESGMPKERFSAEFPKEGPSILRIQQVVRGDSAAYFCASSPRAQGNEQYFGPGTRLTVT.

CDR3: CASSKEYRLTNTEAFF. In DNA, the CDR3 is TGTGCCAGCAGCAAAGAGTACAGGCTCACTAACACTGAAGCTTTCTTT. The rearrangement joins TRBV21-1 to TRBJ1-1; the table's D call, TRBD1, has no DNA check behind it. TRBV21-1 is termed a pseudogene. The CDR3 is 16 residues long.

The gene calls are TRBV30 and TRBJ1-2, with D possibly being TRBD1 (5 bases). The CDR3 is 12 residues long. V was cut by 4 bases and J by 8 bases, with 14 bases left in between. The germline V gene has CDR1 GTSNPN and CDR2 SVGIG (reference sequence). The CDR3 DNA follows: TGTGCCTGGAACCCCCGGGGGTGGGGCTACACCTTC. Protein sequence: CAWNPRGWGYTF. Complete variable domain (other parts from reference TRBV30 and TRBJ1-2): SQTIHQWPATLVQPVGSPLSLECTVEGTSNPNLYWYRQAAGRGLQLLFYSVGIGQISSEVPQNLSASRPQDRQFILSSKKLLLSDSGFYLCAWNPRGWGYTFGSGTRLTVV.

The chain has TRBV27 and TRBJ2-3; D may be TRBD2 (6 bases). The CDR3 sequence is 15 residues long. Germline CDR1 and CDR2: MNHEY and SMNVEV (reference sequence). Trimming stripped 5 bases from V and 2 bases from J, with 14 bases between. The DNA of the CDR3 is TGTGCCAGCAGTGCGCTGGCGGGGTACACAGATACGCAGTATTTT. Protein product: CASSALAGYTDTQYF.

The chain combines TRBV4-2 with TRBJ2-1; D possibly corresponds to TRBD2 (6 bases). The germline gives CDR1 LGHNA, CDR2 YNFKEQ. There are 17 residues in the CDR3. Trimming stripped 0 bases from V and 2 bases from J, with 14 bases between. The CDR3 loop reads CASSQEGTGGPYNEQFF. CDR3 DNA: TGTGCCAGCAGCCAAGAAGGAACCGGGGGACCCTACAATGAGCAGTTCTTC.

The V and J genes are TRBV19 and TRBJ2-1; TRBD2 aligns across 12 bases. The germline V gene encodes CDR1 LNHDA and CDR2 SQIVND (reference sequence). This CDR3 comprises 17 residues. The V gene end was trimmed by 5 bases and the J gene end by 4 bases; junction bases not matched to a gene: 9. As DNA, the CDR3 is TGTGCCAGTAGTGGGTGGACTAGCGGGACACCTTACAATGAGCAGTTCTTC. Amino acids: CASSGWTSGTPYNEQFF.

The chain joins TRBV30 to TRBJ1-5; 9 nucleotides agree with TRBD1. This CDR3 has 13 residues. Germline values: CDR1 GTSNPN, CDR2 SVGIG (reference sequence). J was trimmed by 4 bases and V by 4 bases; bases with no gene match: 2. CDR3 in amino acids: CAWKGTGNQPQHF. The CDR3 DNA is TGTGCCTGGAAAGGGACAGGGAATCAGCCCCAGCATTTT. Supplemented by reference TRBV30 and TRBJ1-5, the full variable domain reads SQTIHQWPATLVQPVGSPLSLECTVEGTSNPNLYWYRQAAGRGLQLLFYSVGIGQISSEVPQNLSASRPQDRQFILSSKKLLLSDSGFYLCAWKGTGNQPQHFGDGTRLSIL.